These T cell receptor beta chains were read from a single sample in a study of T cell changes during pregnancy in multiple sclerosis. Libraries were prepared by immunoSEQ multiplex PCR; TCRdb keeps only in-frame clonotypes and omits some of them. The sample shows over 40,000 clones, approximately 90% of them seen only once. The sample in question was CD4+ T cells from peripheral blood mononuclear cells, obtained in the second trimester of pregnancy. The receptors shown here come from a female donor with multiple sclerosis, enrolled in a pregnancy study. The CDR3 runs from the conserved cysteine through the conserved F or W. D genes are given only for firm matches. Clone size is shown for a subset of rows, as once, few, many or a class of expanded clone.

DNA,CDR3,V,size,length,D,J
TGTGCCAGCAGTGAGCCAGGGTACACTGAAGCTTTCTTT,CASSEPGYTEAFF,TRBV25-1,few,13,.,TRBJ1-1
TGTGCCAGCAGCTCGGGTGGACTAGCGGGCCGCAATGAGCAGTTCTTC,CASSSGGLAGRNEQFF,TRBV28,once,16,TRBD2,TRBJ2-1
TGTGCCAGCAGTGAAGGCTGGGGCAGGGGGTATCCCCAGCATTTT,CASSEGWGRGYPQHF,TRBV6-1,.,15,TRBD1,TRBJ1-5
TGCAGCGTTTCTTGGACTAGCGGGAGACACGAGCAGTACTTC,CSVSWTSGRHEQYF,TRBV29-1,few,14,TRBD2,TRBJ2-7
TGTGCCAGCAGTTTATCGACCGGGGTCAATGGCTACACCTTC,CASSLSTGVNGYTF,TRBV27,.,14,.,TRBJ1-2
TGCGCCAGCAGCTGGACCGGGACTAGCGGGAGAAGCACAGATACGCAGTATTTT,CASSWTGTSGRSTDTQYF,TRBV5-1,few,18,TRBD2,TRBJ2-3
TGCAGCGTTTCTCCCGGGACAGGTACGATGAACACTGAAGCTTTCTTT,CSVSPGTGTMNTEAFF,TRBV29-1,.,16,TRBD1,TRBJ1-1
TGTGCCAGCAGTGAGCGGGCTAGCGACTACACCGGGGAGCTGTTTTTT,CASSERASDYTGELFF,TRBV2,.,16,.,TRBJ2-2
TGTGCCAGCAGCCTTACTGGGACAGGCGCCACTGAAGCTTTCTTT,CASSLTGTGATEAFF,TRBV7-3,.,15,TRBD1,TRBJ1-1
TGCAGCGTTTATAGGCGGGGTCCAGACGCTGAAGCTTTCTTT,CSVYRRGPDAEAFF,TRBV29-1,.,14,.,TRBJ1-1
TGTGCCAGCAGCGCCCTTGGGGGGACTAGCAATGAGCAGTTCTTC,CASSALGGTSNEQFF,TRBV9,.,15,TRBD2,TRBJ2-1
TGCGCCAGCAGCCAAGATCGATACGGAGGTACAAACACCGGGGAGCTGTTTTTT,CASSQDRYGGTNTGELFF,TRBV4-1,.,18,.,TRBJ2-2
TGTGCCAGCAGCCAACTAGCGGGAGCCTACGAGCAGTACTTC,CASSQLAGAYEQYF,TRBV4-2,.,14,TRBD2,TRBJ2-7
TGTGCCAGCAGCCTAGCTCTGGGTAGCGGAGGTGAGCAGTTCTTC,CASSLALGSGGEQFF,TRBV7-2,.,15,.,TRBJ2-1
TGCAGCGTTGGGGAGCGGGGGGGGCCTCAGTACTTC,CSVGERGGPQYF,TRBV29-1,.,12,TRBD2,TRBJ2-7
TGTGCCAGCAGCGTAGGGGGTACGAGCGGGGCAAATGAAAAACTGTTTTTT,CASSVGGTSGANEKLFF,TRBV9,.,17,.,TRBJ1-4
TGTGCCATCAGTGGGGCCCCGGGACAGGGTGGAGAAGGCTACACCTTC,CAISGAPGQGGEGYTF,TRBV10-3,.,16,TRBD1,TRBJ1-2
TGCGCCAGCAGCCAACTTTGGACAGGGACGGGATACAATGAGCAGTTCTTC,CASSQLWTGTGYNEQFF,TRBV4-1,.,17,TRBD1,TRBJ2-1
TGTGCCAGCAGCTCGGGGACAGGGGGCGAGCAGTACTTC,CASSSGTGGEQYF,TRBV7-9,.,13,TRBD1,TRBJ2-7
TGTGCCAGCAGCCATGGGACTAGCGGGACAGATACGCAGTATTTT,CASSHGTSGTDTQYF,TRBV13,once,15,TRBD2,TRBJ2-3
TGTGCCACCAGCAGAGATCAGGCTGCGGAGACCCAGTACTTC,CATSRDQAAETQYF,TRBV15,.,14,.,TRBJ2-5
TGTGCCAGCAGTTCCTATGGTGCGGGAGGGAACACAGATACGCAGTATTTT,CASSSYGAGGNTDTQYF,TRBV27,.,17,TRBD2,TRBJ2-3
TGCAGTGCTAGAGATTCAGGGGCCCAGCATTTT,CSARDSGAQHF,TRBV20-1,.,11,.,TRBJ1-5
TGTGCCTGGAGCCCGGGACTGAACTATGGCTACACCTTC,CAWSPGLNYGYTF,TRBV30,.,13,.,TRBJ1-2